The entry below describes one T cell receptor beta chain. The specificity of this receptor is unknown. Base qualities are not provided; no much larger clone lies one nucleotide away. Additional sequencing covered unstimulated subsets from three donor pairs, namely CD8+ effector memory, CD4+ naive, CD8+ TEMRA, CD4+ memory and CD8+ naive. TCRbeta CDR3 sequencing was performed on sorted unstimulated T cells and on proliferating T cells recovered from mixed lymphocyte reactions. Fresh whole blood from about 11 HLA-typed healthy donors was used as the source from which PBMCs were isolated. Libraries were made using the immunoSEQ multiplex PCR assay. Roughly 100,000 TCR templates per sample were assayed on the deep sequencing platform. Genomic DNA extracted from sorted T cells was the material used for TCRbeta CDR3 sequencing. The original methods were these. Clonal analysis of TCRbeta CDR3 data was done in the R programming language. Unstimulated samples were compared with post-reaction CFSE-low samples to define alloreactive CD4+ and CD8+ clones. Alloreactive CD4+ clones were assigned to regulatory or non-regulatory origin by matching sequences to sorted unstimulated Treg and non-Treg repertoires. Drawn from immuneACCESS, this table holds only the in-frame rearrangements with V and J called that TCRdb kept. Clones are partly lost; checked studies trace under half to an unresolved V gene and leave the rest unexplained. The V and J calls and clone size were taken over from that table, and D and trimming were inferred from the DNA. The sample profile shows 90,000 to 95,000 clones; around 97% of them were found once. Roughly 0.033% of the sample is taken by the ten largest.

The data originate from a study of siplizumab effects on memory and regulatory T cells (dated by TCRdb to the late 2010s). Study-level background: The study looked at the effect of siplizumab, an anti-CD2 antibody, on alloreactive T-cell subsets in allogeneic mixed lymphocyte reactions made from human PBMCs. What the authors observed across the whole study: Among mappable alloreactive CD4+ clones, the Treg-derived fraction averaged around 63% with siplizumab versus about 25% in control reactions. The cumulative frequency of alloreactive sequences that could be traced back to unstimulated CD4+ memory T cells was significantly reduced by siplizumab. For roughly 75-95% of proliferating CD4+ or CD8+ clones, no naive or memory phenotype could be assigned. No functional confirmation was obtained for the suppressive function of proliferating Tregs from siplizumab cultures. Because sequences at frequencies below about 10^-5 were poorly captured, only a minor fraction of alloreactive clones could be mapped back to unstimulated subsets. Unstimulated naive T cells appeared more diverse than memory T cells, and naive cells seemed to contribute substantially to the alloresponse.

Trimming costs V 0 bases and J 10 bases, and their ends lie 13 bases apart. The CDR3, from cysteine to phenylalanine, totals 14 residues. Just the 42-base CDR3 DNA is kept, in frame starting at base 1. Based on the germline V gene (reference sequence), the CDR1 and CDR2 sequences are GTSNPN and SVGIG. The clonotype was recovered from a human donor in good health. Material: naive CD4+ T cells sorted from blood. This sample's cell subset or site label indicates: unstimulated naive T cells. The sequence is built from TRBV30 and TRBJ1-6; tentative D gene TRBD1, with 5 bases matching. The base sequence is TGTGCCTGGAGTGTGAGCGGGGGTGGATCACCCCTCCACTTT. This encodes CAWSVSGGGSPLHF.